This T cell receptor beta chain was sequenced in a study of T cell changes during pregnancy in multiple sclerosis. The repertoire was sequenced with immunoSEQ multiplex PCR; TCRdb's copy has only in-frame clones and lacks some. The sample has 45,000 to 60,000 clones; approximately 94% are singletons. CDR1 and CDR2 (germline): SNHLY, FYNNEI. The CDR3 is 14 residues long. Trimming took 4 bases from V and 7 from J, leaving 16 bases between them. The receptor was derived from a female donor with multiple sclerosis, enrolled in a pregnancy study. Here the sequenced sample was CD4+ T cells from peripheral blood mononuclear cells, taken before pregnancy. This rearrangement joins TRBV2 to TRBJ1-1; a possible D gene is TRBD1 (5 bases). The CDR3 reads CASSGLVRGYEAFF. CDR3 DNA sequence: TGTGCCAGCAGTGGCCTGGTTAGGGGCTATGAAGCTTTCTTT.